These 3 T cell receptor beta chains were sequenced from one sample in a study of cytomegalovirus exposure and HLA in healthy donors. The PCR contained 60 Vbeta and 13 Jbeta primers. Repertoires were generated with immunoSEQ multiplex PCR, while TCRdb's copy carries only in-frame clones and drops some. The sample holds some 150,000 clones, 70% to 85% seen once. Sequencing was performed on PBMCs. Receptor source: a man aged 30 to 45 in good health and CMV-seropositive.

The J gene is TRBJ2-3, the V gene TRBV4-2; 16 bases map to TRBD2. Germline CDR1 and CDR2: LGHNA and YNFKEQ. The CDR3 has 17 residues. V lost 4 bases, J lost 2 bases, and 3 bases stayed unmatched. The CDR3 reads CASSLGLAGGLTDTQYF. CDR3 bases: TGTGCCAGCAGCCTGGGACTAGCGGGAGGGCTCACAGATACGCAGTATTTT.

This sequence joins TRBV6-4 and TRBJ2-3, with TRBD1 identical over 7 bases. CDR3 length equals 14 residues. Germline CDR1 is MRHNA and CDR2 is SNTAGT. The J segment lost 6 bases and the V segment lost 6 bases, leaving 9 bases of the junction unmatched. The CDR3 sequence is CASSRQGQADTQYF. The CDR3 bases are TGTGCCAGCAGCCGACAGGGCCAGGCGGATACGCAGTATTTT.

The CDR3 coding sequence is TGTGCCAGCAGCTCCGGGACAGGGGGCCCTCATAGCAATCAGCCCCAGCATTTT. It codes for CASSSGTGGPHSNQPQHF. The rearrangement joins TRBV5-4 to TRBJ1-5, with TRBD1 matching 12 bases. This CDR3 has 18 residues. The ends lost 3 bases at V and 0 bases at J; junction bases unmatched: 7. Per the germline V gene, CDR1 is SGHNT and CDR2 is YYREEE (reference sequence).